The following is a TCR beta chain sequence with its context. Antigen: not known. The data stem from a study of cytomegalovirus exposure and HLA in healthy donors. Study-level findings and limits: A later analysis appeared to link common viral pathogens to several of the most significant clusters.

CDR1 and CDR2 from the germline V gene are LNHDA and SQIVND (reference sequence). Trimming removed 4 bases at V and 0 bases at J, with 8 bases between. CDR3 length: 14 amino acids. With 60 Vbeta and 13 Jbeta primers, the PCR was carried out. The method was immunoSEQ multiplex PCR; TCRdb's version includes in-frame clones alone and lacks a portion of them. The sample spans about 74,000 clones; the ten largest clones claim 7.5%. This chain joins TRBV19 and TRBJ2-3, with unresolved D. The sequenced sample consisted of PBMCs. This clonotype was obtained from a female donor in good health and CMV-seropositive. In DNA form, the CDR3 reads TGTGCCAGTAGTAACAGCCCGAGCACAGATACGCAGTATTTT. Translation: CASSNSPSTDTQYF.